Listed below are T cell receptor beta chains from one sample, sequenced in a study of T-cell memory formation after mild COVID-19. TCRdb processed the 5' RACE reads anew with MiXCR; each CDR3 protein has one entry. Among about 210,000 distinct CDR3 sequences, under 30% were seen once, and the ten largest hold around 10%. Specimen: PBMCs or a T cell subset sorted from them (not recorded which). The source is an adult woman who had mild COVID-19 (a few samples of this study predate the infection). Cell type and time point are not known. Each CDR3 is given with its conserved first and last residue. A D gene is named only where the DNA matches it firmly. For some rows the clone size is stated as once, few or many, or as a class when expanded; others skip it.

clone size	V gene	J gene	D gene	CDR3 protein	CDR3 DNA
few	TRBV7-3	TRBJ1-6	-	CASSLTFGNSPLHF	TGTGCCAGCAGCTTAACGTTTGGGAATTCACCCCTCCACTTT
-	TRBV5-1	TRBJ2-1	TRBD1	CASSRSPGQGPQFF	TGCGCCAGCAGTCGATCCCCCGGACAGGGCCCCCAGTTCTTC
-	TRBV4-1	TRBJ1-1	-	CASSQGWAPTAFF	TGCGCCAGCAGCCAAGGGTGGGCTCCTACGGCTTTCTTT
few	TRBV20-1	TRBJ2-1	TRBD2	CSAYSGEGGPYNEQFF	TGCAGTGCTTATAGCGGGGAGGGGGGCCCCTACAATGAGCAGTTCTTC
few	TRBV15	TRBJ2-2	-	CATSRDQGGSGELFF	TGTGCCACCAGCAGAGATCAGGGGGGCTCCGGGGAGCTGTTTTTT
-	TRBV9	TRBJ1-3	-	CASSVLSGGAGNTIYF	TGTGCCAGCAGCGTCTTAAGCGGGGGAGCTGGAAACACCATATATTTT
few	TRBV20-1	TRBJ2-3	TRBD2	CSAPGLAGGGTDTQYF	TGCAGTGCTCCGGGACTAGCGGGGGGAGGGACAGATACGCAGTATTTT
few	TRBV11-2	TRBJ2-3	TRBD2	CASSFRLAGDGDTQYF	TGTGCCAGCAGCTTTCGACTAGCGGGAGATGGAGATACGCAGTATTTT
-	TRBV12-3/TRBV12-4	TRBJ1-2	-	CASSSLGGRGGYTF	TGTGCCAGCAGTTCCCTCGGGGGGCGGGGTGGCTACACCTTC
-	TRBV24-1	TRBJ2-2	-	CATSGGWTNTGELFF	TGTGCCACCAGTGGCGGTTGGACGAACACCGGGGAGCTGTTTTTT
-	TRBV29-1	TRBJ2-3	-	CSEKEGSTDTQYF	TGCAGCGAGAAGGAGGGGAGCACAGATACGCAGTATTTT
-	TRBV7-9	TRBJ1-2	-	CASSSGTQGVPGYTF	TGTGCCAGCAGCTCCGGGACACAAGGGGTACCTGGCTACACCTTC
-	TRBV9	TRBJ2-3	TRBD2	CASSITSGRADTQYF	TGTGCCAGCAGCATAACTAGCGGGAGGGCAGATACGCAGTATTTT
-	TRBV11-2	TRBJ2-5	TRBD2	CASSREAGEKTQYF	TGTGCCAGCAGCCGAGAGGCGGGGGAGAAGACCCAGTACTTC
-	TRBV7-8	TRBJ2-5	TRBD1	CASSLVWDRGETQYF	TGTGCCAGCAGCTTAGTGTGGGACAGGGGAGAGACCCAGTACTTC
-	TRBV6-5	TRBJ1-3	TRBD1	CASSYATGPTYSGNTIYF	TGTGCCAGCAGTTACGCGACAGGGCCGACCTACTCTGGAAACACCATATATTTT
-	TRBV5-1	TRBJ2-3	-	CASSLEALDTQYF	TGCGCCAGCAGCTTAGAGGCGTTAGATACGCAGTATTTT
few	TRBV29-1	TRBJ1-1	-	CSVVEGSPHTEAFF	TGCAGCGTTGTTGAAGGGTCCCCGCACACTGAAGCTTTCTTT
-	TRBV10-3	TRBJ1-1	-	CAISESISGMRPEAFF	TGTGCCATCAGTGAGTCGATTTCGGGGATGAGGCCTGAAGCTTTCTTT
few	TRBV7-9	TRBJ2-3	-	CASSRSGRTDTQYF	TGTGCCAGCAGCCGTAGCGGCCGCACAGATACGCAGTATTTT